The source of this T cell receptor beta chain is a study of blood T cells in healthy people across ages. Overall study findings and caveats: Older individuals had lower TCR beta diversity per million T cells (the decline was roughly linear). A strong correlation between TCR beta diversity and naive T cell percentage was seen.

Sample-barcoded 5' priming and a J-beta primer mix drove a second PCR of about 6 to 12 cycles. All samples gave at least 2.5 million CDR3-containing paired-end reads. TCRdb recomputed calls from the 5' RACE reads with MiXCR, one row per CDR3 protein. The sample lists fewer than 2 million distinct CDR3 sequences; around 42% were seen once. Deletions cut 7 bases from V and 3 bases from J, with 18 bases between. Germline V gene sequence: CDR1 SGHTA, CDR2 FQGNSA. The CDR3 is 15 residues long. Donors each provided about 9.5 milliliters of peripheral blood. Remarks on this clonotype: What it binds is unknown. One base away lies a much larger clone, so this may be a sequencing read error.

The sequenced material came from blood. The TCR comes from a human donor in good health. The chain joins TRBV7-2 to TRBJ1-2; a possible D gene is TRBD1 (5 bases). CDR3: CASNYRQTKYYGYTF. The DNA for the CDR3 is TGTGCCAGCAACTACAGACAGACTAAATACTATGGCTACACCTTC. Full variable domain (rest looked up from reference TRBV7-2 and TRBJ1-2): GAGVSQSPSNKVTEKGKDVELRCDPISGHTALYWYRQSLGQGLEFLIYFQGNSAPDKSGLPSDRFSAERTGGSVSTLTIQRTQQEDSAVYLCASNYRQTKYYGYTFGSGTRLTVV.